This T cell receptor beta chain originates from a study of shared clonotypes between healthy human individuals. A note on this clone: Its antigen is unidentified.

The study's findings and limits: Clonotypes shared by all four donors outscored non-shared clonotypes in generation probability.

In germline, CDR1 is KGHSH, CDR2 LQKENI. This CDR3 has 14 amino acids. Trimming left V 3 bases short and J 2 bases short, with 9 bases between. Only in-frame clones appear in the TCRdb table, and some are missing; sequencing was by immunoSEQ multiplex PCR. This sample has some 2.3 million clones, with approximately 95% found just once. This clonotype was sampled from a man between 18 and 29 years old in good health. Some clones in this sample may be carry-over from other donors' samples. The chain recombines TRBV18 with TRBJ2-3; the D gene is possibly TRBD2 (6 bases). The sequenced material came from naive CD4+ T cells from PBMCs. Subset meaning: CD45RA+ positively selected. CDR3 loop: CASSPDYYTDTQYF. CDR3 DNA sequence: TGTGCCAGCTCACCGGACTACTACACAGATACGCAGTATTTT. The full variable domain, with the rest looked up from reference TRBV18 and TRBJ2-3, is NAGVMQNPRHLVRRRGQEARLRCSPMKGHSHVYWYRQLPEEGLKFMVYLQKENIIDESGMPKERFSAEFPKEGPSILRIQQVVRGDSAAYFCASSPDYYTDTQYFGPGTRLTVL.